These 32 T cell receptor beta chains were all obtained from the same sample, sequenced in a study of T-cell reconstitution after alpha-beta-depleted transplantation in children. TCRbeta library construction was performed incorporating unique molecular identifiers. TCRdb itself ran the PCR reads through MiXCR, one entry per CDR3 protein. There are hundreds of thousands of distinct CDR3 sequences in the sample; 11% occur only once, and less than 25% lies in the top ten. This material consisted of peripheral blood, taken 180 days after TCRalphabeta/CD19-depleted stem cell transplant. All receptors derive from a male patient between 2 and 15 years old who had a stem cell transplant for chronic granulomatous disease, so the T cells may come from the graft donor.

This clonotype was picked up many times. The chain joins TRBV7-3 to TRBJ2-1; maybe TRBD1 (6 bases). The CDR3 has 13 amino acids. V shed 5 bases and J shed 6 bases, with 11 bases lying between them. Germline assignment: CDR1 SGHTA and CDR2 FQGTGA. CDR3 protein: CASSPGQINEQFF. CDR3 nucleotides: TGTGCCAGCAGCCCCGGACAGATCAATGAGCAGTTCTTC.

This clonotype was detected ten times or more. The rearrangement joins TRBV7-2 to TRBJ2-3, with D possibly being TRBD1 (5 bases). This CDR3 is 14 amino acids long. V was shortened by 6 bases and J by 1 base, with 11 bases between the two germline ends. Germline-derived CDR1 and CDR2 are SGHTA and FQGNSA. The CDR3 sequence is CASSLTTGTDTQYF. The CDR3 nucleotides read TGTGCCAGCAGTCTAACGACAGGCACAGATACGCAGTATTTT.

This clonotype was seen only a few times. The rearrangement joins TRBV4-2 to TRBJ2-5, with 8 bases aligning to TRBD1. Germline CDR1 reads LGHNA; CDR2 reads YNFKEQ. Trimming removed 3 bases from V and 1 base from J; junction bases left unmatched: 4. CDR3 length: 15 residues. The CDR3 reads CASSHGDRGQETQYF. CDR3 DNA sequence: TGTGCCAGCAGCCATGGAGACAGGGGCCAAGAGACCCAGTACTTC.

This clonotype was detected many times. The rearrangement uses TRBV5-1 and TRBJ2-6; 12 nucleotides align to TRBD1. CDR1 SGHRS and CDR2 YFSETQ come from the germline V gene. Losses at the gene ends were 4 bases for V and 0 bases for J; bases not matched to a gene: 5. CDR3 length equals 18 residues. In DNA form, the CDR3 reads TGCGCCAGCAGCCGGGGACAGGGGGCGATCTCTGGGGCCAACGTCCTGACTTTC. Translation: CASSRGQGAISGANVLTF. Full variable domain (missing parts from reference TRBV5-1 and TRBJ2-6): KAGVTQTPRYLIKTRGQQVTLSCSPISGHRSVSWYQQTPGQGLQFLFEYFSETQRNKGNFPGRFSGRQFSNSRSEMNVSTLELGDSALYLCASSRGQGAISGANVLTFGAGSRLTVL.

A few counts support this clonotype. The CDR3 reads CASSTWTVSSYNEQFF. CDR3 nucleotide sequence: TGTGCCAGCAGCACCTGGACAGTAAGCTCCTACAATGAGCAGTTCTTC. This sequence joins TRBV11-1 and TRBJ2-1; TRBD1 is a possible D gene (6 bases). The ends were cut back, 5 bases at V and 0 bases at J, with 14 bases in the middle. The CDR3 length is 16 residues. Per the germline V gene, CDR1 is SGHAT and CDR2 is FQDESV (reference sequence). The full variable domain, with the rest looked up from reference TRBV11-1 and TRBJ2-1, is EAEVAQSPRYKITEKSQAVAFWCDPISGHATLYWYRQILGQGPELLVQFQDESVVDDSQLPKDRFSAERLKGVDSTLKIQPAELGDSAMYLCASSTWTVSSYNEQFFGPGTRLTVL.

This clonotype was seen many times. The gene calls are TRBV5-6 and TRBJ1-5; TRBD1 might be the D (6 bases). The V gene's germline CDR1 is SGHDT and CDR2 YYEEEE. The CDR3 has 14 residues. Between the trimmed V and J ends, which lost 4 bases and 1 base, there was a span of 9 bases. CDR3 DNA sequence: TGTGCCAGCAGCCAAGGACAGAGCAATCAGCCCCAGCATTTT. Translated: CASSQGQSNQPQHF.

This clonotype showed up just a few times. The rearrangement uses TRBV7-2 and TRBJ2-7, with D hard to call. Trimming removed 6 bases at V and 5 bases at J, with 14 bases between. This CDR3 is built from 13 residues. Germline V gene sequence: CDR1 SGHTA, CDR2 FQGNSA. In nucleotides, the CDR3 is TGTGCCAGCAGACCGACAATTATTGACGAGCAGTACTTC. It is translated as CASRPTIIDEQYF.

This clonotype has at least ten counts. The chain employs TRBV5-1 and TRBJ2-5, with D perhaps being TRBD1 or TRBD2 (5 bases each). CDR1 and CDR2 (germline): SGHRS, YFSETQ. The V end was cut by 4 bases, the J end by 2 bases, with 15 bases between. The CDR3 is 15 amino acids. CDR3 amino acids: CASSVLPGPQETQYF. CDR3 coding DNA: TGCGCCAGCAGCGTACTACCGGGACCACAAGAGACCCAGTACTTC.

This clonotype came up many times. The chain is built from TRBV18 and TRBJ2-3; 7 bases fit TRBD1. The V segment lost 3 bases and the J segment 4 bases; nucleotides outside the gene matches: 7. Germline CDR1 KGHSH, CDR2 LQKENI. The CDR3 length is 15 residues. The CDR3 reads CASSPNTGVADTQYF. The CDR3 region has the DNA TGTGCCAGCTCACCTAACACAGGGGTGGCAGATACGCAGTATTTT.

This clonotype was picked up many times. The rearrangement joins TRBV5-6 to TRBJ1-1; D is perhaps TRBD1 (5 bases). Germline V lookup: CDR1 SGHDT, CDR2 YYEEEE. The V and J ends lost 3 bases and 2 bases respectively, with 14 bases between them. CDR3 size: 15 residues. The CDR3 spells CASSSRGRVNTEAFF. Here the CDR3 DNA reads TGTGCCAGCAGCTCTCGGGGGAGGGTTAACACTGAAGCTTTCTTT.

This clonotype was detected ten times or more. V is TRBV12-3 or TRBV12-4 and J is TRBJ2-2, with D unresolved. The V gene lost 6 bases and the J gene lost 6 bases, with 11 bases spanning the gap. The CDR3 is 13 residues long. CDR3 loop: CASRIQVSGELFF. For the CDR3, the DNA is TGTGCCAGCAGAATCCAGGTCTCCGGGGAGCTGTTTTTT.

Worth noting for this clonotype: A much larger clone differs from this one at a single base, so this may be a read error. The chain has TRBV20-1 and TRBJ1-5, with TRBD1 identical over 8 bases. Germline V gives CDR1 DFQATT, CDR2 SNEGSKA (reference sequence). CDR3 length equals 13 residues. J lost 6 bases, V lost 3 bases, and 4 bases had no gene match. The CDR3 coding sequence is TGCAGTGCTAGCGCAGGGGGCATTCAGCCCCAGCATTTT. Translation: CSASAGGIQPQHF.

This clonotype has a count of ten or more. The CDR3 sequence is CSASWGQWGDTQYF. In nucleotides, the CDR3 is TGCAGTGCTAGCTGGGGCCAGTGGGGAGATACGCAGTATTTT. The chain joins TRBV20-1 to TRBJ2-3; the D gene is possibly TRBD1 (5 bases). This CDR3 is built from 14 residues. Trimming took 3 bases from V and 5 from J, leaving 15 bases between them. Germline V gene sequence: CDR1 DFQATT, CDR2 SNEGSKA (reference sequence).

For this clonotype: Germline is not matched at one junction end, which may reflect a read error. This chain uses TRBV5-6 with TRBJ2-5; D not resolved. CDR1 is SGHDT, CDR2 YYEEEE, per germline. CDR3 length equals 12 residues. CDR3 in amino acids: CAISPWQETQYF. The CDR3 bases are TGTGCCATCAGCCCATGGCAAGAGACCCAGTACTTC.

In regard to this clonotype: A much larger clone lies one base from this, so it may be a read error. V usage is TRBV20-1 and J usage is TRBJ1-5; D possibly corresponds to TRBD1 (6 bases). The CDR3 is 13 residues long. Germline V gives CDR1 DFQATT, CDR2 SNEGSKA (reference sequence). This chain's CDR3 is CSARALGGQPLHF. As DNA, the CDR3 is TGCAGTGCTAGAGCCCTGGGGGGCCAGCCCCTGCATTTT.

This clonotype has at least ten counts. This sequence joins TRBV5-1 and TRBJ1-6; D gene ambiguous. The CDR3 has 16 amino acids. V shed 0 bases and J shed 7 bases, with 14 bases lying between them. The germline V gene has CDR1 SGHRS and CDR2 YFSETQ. CDR3 loop: CASSLEAGSKNSPLHF. CDR3 nucleotide sequence: TGCGCCAGCAGCTTGGAGGCGGGGAGCAAAAATTCACCCCTCCACTTT.

This clonotype was observed many times. The rearrangement links TRBV6-5 to TRBJ2-1; D possibly corresponds to TRBD2 (7 bases). The V end lost 2 bases, the J end lost 7 bases, and 12 bases lay between the germline ends. The CDR3 length is 14 residues. The germline CDR1 and CDR2 sequences are MNHEY and SVGAGI. CDR3 sequence: CASSYGGAGNEQFF. As DNA, the CDR3 is TGTGCCAGCAGTTACGGGGGGGCGGGGAATGAGCAGTTCTTC.

This clonotype came up many times. CDR3 sequence: CASSAWGGSSNQPQHF. In DNA form, the CDR3 reads TGTGCCAGCAGCGCTTGGGGGGGAAGCAGCAATCAGCCCCAGCATTTT. The chain is built from TRBV7-2 and TRBJ1-5, with D maybe TRBD1 (5 bases). Germline CDR1 and CDR2: SGHTA and FQGNSA. CDR3 length: 16 residues. V was cut by 5 bases and J by 1 base, with 15 bases left in between.

This clonotype appeared a single time. One base away lies a much larger clone, so this may be a sequencing read error. The chain recombines TRBV7-8 with TRBJ2-1; tentative D call: TRBD2 (6 bases). This CDR3 contains 16 residues. Germline assignment: CDR1 SGHVS and CDR2 FQNEAQ. The CDR3 sequence: CASSTTGTRVYSEQFF. Here the CDR3 DNA reads TGTGCCAGCAGCACCACCGGGACTCGCGTCTACAGTGAGCAGTTCTTC.

This clonotype was detected ten times or more. V usage is TRBV27 and J usage is TRBJ1-1; the D is unclear. This CDR3 comprises 15 residues. The V end lost 5 bases, the J end lost 0 bases, and 13 bases lay between the germline ends. Per the germline V gene, CDR1 is MNHEY and CDR2 is SMNVEV (reference sequence). Here the CDR3 reads CASSPRRVMNTEAFF. CDR3 nucleotides: TGTGCCAGCAGTCCCAGGAGGGTCATGAACACTGAAGCTTTCTTT.

This clonotype was counted ten times or more. This chain joins TRBV20-1 and TRBJ2-1; D unresolved. Germline V gene data show CDR1 as DFQATT and CDR2 as SNEGSKA (reference sequence). The CDR3 extends over 12 amino acids. V dropped 5 bases and J dropped 5 bases, with 10 bases sitting between them. CDR3 nucleotide sequence: TGCAGTGCTTTGTACAAAGACAATGAGCAGTTCTTC. Translating gives CSALYKDNEQFF.

This clonotype was recorded once. Given a much more abundant clone one base away, this may be a read error. For the CDR3, the DNA is TGTGCCAGCAGCCCGACAGGGCAGACGTACACCGGGGAGCTGGTTTTT. This codes for CASSPTGQTYTGELVF. This chain joins TRBV6-1 and TRBJ2-2; 7 nucleotides agree with TRBD1. The CDR3 covers 16 residues. Germline CDR1 MNHNS, CDR2 SASEGT.

This clonotype was seen repeatedly, ten times or more. The chain combines TRBV7-9 with TRBJ2-1; 7 bases match TRBD2. V lost 5 bases to trimming and J lost 7 bases; unmatched junction nucleotides: 5. Germline V lookup: CDR1 SEHNR, CDR2 FQNEAQ (reference sequence). The CDR3 runs 13 residues. Here the CDR3 DNA reads TGTGCCAGCAGCCGACTCGGGGGGAATGAGCAGTTCTTC. Translating it yields CASSRLGGNEQFF.

In its sample, this clonotype was seen many times. V gene TRBV20-1 combines with J gene TRBJ2-7; D gene ambiguous. Deletions cut 3 bases from V and 2 bases from J, with 11 bases between. Germline CDR1 and CDR2: DFQATT and SNEGSKA (reference sequence). The CDR3 is 13 residues long. The CDR3 loop reads CSASQYEAYEQYF. The CDR3, as DNA: TGCAGTGCTAGCCAGTACGAAGCCTACGAGCAGTACTTC.

The chain carries TRBV6-4 and TRBJ2-3; D gene ambiguous. Between the trimmed V and J ends, which lost 7 bases and 0 bases, there was a span of 14 bases. The V gene's germline CDR1 is MRHNA and CDR2 SNTAGT. The CDR3 extends over 15 amino acids. CDR3 protein: CASKRQDPSTDTQYF. The CDR3 DNA sequence: TGTGCCAGCAAACGCCAAGATCCAAGCACAGATACGCAGTATTTT.

The sample holds many counts of this clonotype. The chain combines TRBV6-1 with TRBJ1-4; 7 bases map to TRBD1. The CDR3 consists of 14 residues. Unmatched junction bases numbered 5, after V lost 6 bases and J lost 4 bases. The germline V gene encodes CDR1 MNHNS and CDR2 SASEGT. The CDR3, as DNA: TGTGCCAGCAGGCCGGGACAGAGTAATGAAAAACTGTTTTTT. Its protein product is CASRPGQSNEKLFF.

This clonotype was recorded many times. This chain connects TRBV6-1 to TRBJ2-6, with D possibly being TRBD1 or TRBD2 (5 bases each). This CDR3 is 17 amino acids long. Per the germline V gene, CDR1 is MNHNS and CDR2 is SASEGT. The ends were cut back, 5 bases at V and 0 bases at J, with 14 bases in the middle. The CDR3 loop reads CASSTPGRSSGANVLTF. The CDR3 DNA reads TGTGCCAGCAGTACCCCGGGGCGTTCCTCTGGGGCCAACGTCCTGACTTTC.

This clonotype has a count of ten or more. This chain joins TRBV18 and TRBJ2-3; TRBD2 agrees at 10 bases. This CDR3 is built from 15 residues. The V gene's germline CDR1 is KGHSH and CDR2 LQKENI. V shed 2 bases and J 7 bases; nucleotides not matched to a gene: 6. The chain's CDR3 is CASSPASGSRNTQYF. CDR3 DNA: TGTGCCAGCTCACCAGCTAGCGGGAGTAGGAATACGCAGTATTTT.

The table lists this clonotype with many counts. The V call is TRBV5-6, the J call TRBJ2-3; no reliable D call. Trimming removed 4 bases at V and 6 bases at J, with 15 bases between. The CDR3 contains 14 residues. The germline CDR1 and CDR2 sequences are SGHDT and YYEEEE. The CDR3 DNA is TGTGCCAGCAGCGGCAGGATAAGGATGGATACGCAGTATTTT. Its protein product is CASSGRIRMDTQYF.

This clonotype was observed a handful of times. The V call is TRBV7-9, the J call TRBJ2-1; perhaps D is TRBD1 or TRBD2 (5 bases each). CDR3 length equals 17 residues. The V end lost 0 bases, the J end lost 3 bases, and 15 bases lay between the germline ends. Germline V gives CDR1 SEHNR, CDR2 FQNEAQ (reference sequence). CDR3 sequence: CASSLAGTSPDYNEQFF. CDR3 bases: TGTGCCAGCAGCTTAGCCGGGACCTCCCCCGACTACAATGAGCAGTTCTTC.

This clonotype showed up many times. The CDR3 DNA sequence: TGCAGTGCTCCCACGCCGGGACTAGCGGGACTTGAGCAGTACTTC. This encodes CSAPTPGLAGLEQYF. The J gene is TRBJ2-7, the V gene TRBV20-1; 13 nucleotides align to TRBD2. This CDR3 comprises 15 residues. V shed 5 bases, J shed 7 bases, and the junction held 11 bases outside the gene matches. Germline lookup yields CDR1 DFQATT and CDR2 SNEGSKA (reference sequence).

This clonotype was counted at least ten times. The chain couples TRBV9 to TRBJ1-5; possibly TRBD1 for D (5 bases). V gave up 2 bases and J gave up 3 bases, with 9 bases separating them. Germline CDR1 and CDR2: SGDLS and YYNGEE. The CDR3 has 14 residues. CDR3 protein: CASSVGGYNQPQHF. The CDR3 DNA follows: TGTGCCAGCAGCGTTGGGGGATACAATCAGCCCCAGCATTTT.